This is a list of T cell receptor beta chains from one sample in a study of blood T cell repertoires in COVID-19. Sequenced by immunoSEQ multiplex PCR; TCRdb stores in-frame clones only, minus some. The repertoire holds about 100,000 clones, with about 85% as singletons. The sample taken for sequencing was peripheral blood. Every receptor here comes from a human donor in a cohort sampled during active COVID-19. Both conserved end residues are part of each CDR3. Each record gives: J gene, V gene, D gene, clone size, CDR3 protein, CDR3 DNA. A D gene is named only where the DNA matches it firmly. Clone size is stated in some rows and not others, as once, few, many or a class when expanded.

TRBJ2-5,TRBV5-4,TRBD2,-,CASSPGGRAETQYF,TGTGCCAGCAGCCCGGGCGGGAGGGCAGAGACCCAGTACTTC
TRBJ1-5,TRBV10-3,TRBD1,-,CAISEYGTANQPQHF,TGTGCCATCAGTGAGTACGGGACAGCTAATCAGCCCCAGCATTTT
TRBJ2-5,TRBV21-1,-,-,CASRGADETQYF,TGTGCCAGCAGGGGGGCAGACGAGACCCAGTACTTC
TRBJ2-5,TRBV5-1,-,-,CASTRGGPGETQYF,TGCGCCAGCACCCGGGGAGGCCCAGGGGAGACCCAGTACTTC
TRBJ1-5,TRBV6-2/TRBV6-3,TRBD1,-,CASSGLTGGAGIQPQHF,TGTGCCAGCAGTGGACTGACAGGGGGCGCGGGTATTCAGCCCCAGCATTTT
TRBJ2-7,TRBV5-1,-,-,CASRLFGGAYEQYF,TGCGCCAGCAGGTTATTCGGGGGAGCCTACGAGCAGTACTTC
TRBJ2-7,TRBV2,TRBD2,once,CASSEGSGMAYEQYF,TGTGCCAGCAGTGAAGGTAGCGGGATGGCCTACGAGCAGTACTTC
TRBJ2-1,TRBV28,TRBD2,-,CASRGLEERGEQFF,TGTGCCAGCAGGGGACTAGAGGAGAGAGGTGAGCAGTTCTTC
TRBJ1-2,TRBV18,TRBD1,-,CASSTLARQGQNGYTF,TGTGCCAGCTCAACTTTAGCTCGACAGGGACAGAATGGCTACACCTTC
TRBJ2-5,TRBV11-2,TRBD2,once,CASRGLAGQETQYF,TGTGCCAGCAGGGGACTAGCGGGGCAAGAGACCCAGTACTTC
TRBJ2-1,TRBV5-6,TRBD1,-,CASRTTGAMYNEQFF,TGTGCCAGCAGGACGACAGGGGCGATGTACAATGAGCAGTTCTTC
TRBJ2-2,TRBV10-3,TRBD2,-,CAISVSSGFNTGELFF,TGTGCCATCAGCGTCTCTAGCGGATTTAACACCGGGGAGCTGTTTTTT
TRBJ2-3,TRBV5-6,-,-,CASSLMTGYDTQYF,TGTGCCAGCAGCTTGATGACGGGTTACGATACGCAGTATTTT
TRBJ2-2,TRBV6-4,-,few,CASSVDGGTAGELFF,TGTGCCAGCAGTGTTGACGGGGGTACCGCCGGGGAGCTGTTTTTT
TRBJ1-5,TRBV7-2,TRBD1,-,CASSLVGTGGNQPQHF,TGTGCCAGCAGCTTAGTAGGGACAGGGGGAAATCAGCCCCAGCATTTT
TRBJ2-7,TRBV6-5,-,-,CASRNPTGIPYEQYF,TGTGCCAGCAGAAACCCGACAGGCATCCCTTACGAGCAGTACTTC
TRBJ1-4,TRBV10-2,-,-,CASSDRRGEKLFF,TGCGCCAGCAGTGATCGGAGGGGTGAAAAACTGTTTTTT
TRBJ1-5,TRBV27,-,-,CASRSDRQGRPQHF,TGTGCCAGCAGGTCCGACAGGCAGGGCCGGCCCCAGCATTTT
TRBJ2-7,TRBV6-5,TRBD1,-,CASSYDRVLTEQYF,TGTGCCAGCAGTTACGACAGGGTTCTCACCGAGCAGTACTTC
TRBJ2-7,TRBV7-8,-,-,CASSLAHLTYEQYF,TGTGCCAGCAGCTTAGCACACCTGACCTACGAGCAGTACTTC
TRBJ1-2,TRBV6-2/TRBV6-3,-,-,CASSYGLTADYTF,TGTGCCAGCAGTTACGGTCTCACAGCTGACTACACCTTC
TRBJ2-5,TRBV19,-,few,CASSIAATEETQYF,TGTGCCAGTAGTATAGCAGCGACGGAAGAGACCCAGTACTTC
TRBJ1-2,TRBV29-1,TRBD1,-,CSVESGQGLGNYGYTF,TGCAGCGTTGAAAGCGGACAGGGACTGGGGAACTATGGCTACACCTTC
TRBJ2-2,TRBV6-5,-,-,CASSSLQGLNTGELFF,TGTGCCAGCAGTTCCCTCCAGGGGCTGAACACCGGGGAGCTGTTTTTT
TRBJ2-3,TRBV15,-,-,CATSSGVRTDTQYF,TGTGCCACCAGCAGCGGGGTTCGCACAGATACGCAGTATTTT
TRBJ2-1,TRBV19,TRBD2,-,CASSIGSASGSRNEQFF,TGTGCCAGTAGTATAGGTTCGGCGAGCGGGAGCAGGAATGAGCAGTTCTTC
TRBJ2-3,TRBV18,-,-,CASSVDIPSTDTQYF,TGTGCCAGCTCAGTGGACATCCCTAGCACAGATACGCAGTATTTT
TRBJ1-2,TRBV11-2,-,-,CASSITGPATF,TGTGCCAGCAGTATTACAGGGCCTGCAACCTTC
TRBJ2-2,TRBV3-1/TRBV3-2,-,-,CASSQDPGFFTGELFF,TGTGCCAGCAGCCAAGACCCAGGCTTCTTCACCGGGGAGCTGTTTTTT
TRBJ2-1,TRBV9,TRBD2,once,CASSVAPMEAGENEQFF,TGTGCCAGCAGCGTAGCCCCAATGGAAGCGGGAGAGAATGAGCAGTTCTTC
TRBJ1-2,TRBV5-1,TRBD1,few,CASRNIPGQGASDSLYGYTF,TGCGCCAGCAGAAATATTCCGGGACAGGGGGCTTCGGACTCGCTCTATGGCTACACCTTC
TRBJ2-1,TRBV6-2/TRBV6-3,-,-,CASSYSGATTSSYNEQFF,TGTGCCAGCAGTTACTCGGGGGCTACCACTAGCTCCTACAATGAGCAGTTCTTC
TRBJ2-2,TRBV18,-,-,CASSPRPSGDTGELFF,TGTGCCAGCTCACCACGGCCCTCCGGGGACACCGGGGAGCTGTTTTTT
TRBJ2-5,TRBV5-1,TRBD1,-,CASSTTGTGRETQYF,TGCGCCAGCTCCACGACCGGGACAGGCAGAGAGACCCAGTACTTC
TRBJ2-2,TRBV18,TRBD1,once,CASSPQGANTGELFF,TGTGCCAGCTCACCCCAGGGGGCGAACACCGGGGAGCTGTTTTTT
TRBJ2-7,TRBV11-2,TRBD1,few,CASSPGTGREHEQYF,TGTGCCAGCAGCCCTGGGACAGGGAGGGAGCACGAGCAGTACTTC
TRBJ2-7,TRBV29-1,-,-,CSVDDSGSYEQYF,TGCAGCGTTGATGATAGCGGATCCTACGAGCAGTACTTC
TRBJ1-1,TRBV27,TRBD1,-,CASSVGTGGRAFF,TGTGCCAGCAGTGTCGGGACAGGGGGGCGAGCTTTCTTT
TRBJ1-1,TRBV12-5,-,few,CASGLGGSEAFF,TGTGCTAGTGGTTTGGGGGGCTCTGAAGCTTTCTTT
TRBJ1-1,TRBV2,-,-,CATQTVGMNTEAFF,TGTGCCACCCAGACAGTGGGGATGAACACTGAAGCTTTCTTT
TRBJ2-1,TRBV6-2/TRBV6-3,-,-,CASSYRRSSSYNEQFF,TGTGCCAGCAGTTATCGCAGGTCCTCTTCCTACAATGAGCAGTTCTTC
TRBJ2-7,TRBV9,TRBD2,-,CASSVASGPFSYEQYF,TGTGCCAGCAGCGTAGCTAGCGGGCCCTTCTCCTACGAGCAGTACTTC
TRBJ2-2,TRBV10-2,-,-,CASSRNTGELFF,TGCGCCAGCAGTCGGAACACCGGGGAGCTGTTTTTT
TRBJ2-1,TRBV11-2,TRBD2,few,CAWSGGIYNEQFF,TGTGCCTGGAGCGGGGGGATCTACAATGAGCAGTTCTTC
TRBJ2-5,TRBV19,TRBD2,once,CASRTSGRVTQYF,TGTGCCAGCAGGACTAGCGGGAGAGTGACCCAGTACTTC
TRBJ2-3,TRBV27,-,-,CASSSPQQGTFTQYF,TGTGCCAGCAGTTCCCCACAACAGGGCACGTTTACGCAGTATTTT
TRBJ1-5,TRBV5-6,-,-,CASSLPGQPQHF,TGTGCCAGCAGCTTGCCCGGTCAGCCCCAGCATTTT
TRBJ2-1,TRBV5-6,-,-,CASSLEGGFHNEQFF,TGTGCCAGCAGCTTGGAGGGGGGGTTCCACAATGAGCAGTTCTTC